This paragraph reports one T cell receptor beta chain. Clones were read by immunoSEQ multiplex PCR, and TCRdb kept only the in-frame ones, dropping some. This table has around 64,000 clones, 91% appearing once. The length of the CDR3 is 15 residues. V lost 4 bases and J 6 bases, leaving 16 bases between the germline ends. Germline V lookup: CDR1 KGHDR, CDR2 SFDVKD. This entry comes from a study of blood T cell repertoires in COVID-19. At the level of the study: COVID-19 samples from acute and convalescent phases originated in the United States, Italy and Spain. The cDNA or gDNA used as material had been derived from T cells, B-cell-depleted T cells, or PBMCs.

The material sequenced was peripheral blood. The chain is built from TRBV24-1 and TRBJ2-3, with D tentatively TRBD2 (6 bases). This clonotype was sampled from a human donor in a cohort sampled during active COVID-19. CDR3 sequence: CATSDPGTSGDTQYF. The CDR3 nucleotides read TGTGCCACCAGTGACCCCGGGACTTCGGGCGATACGCAGTATTTT.